These 11 T cell receptor beta chains came from one sample sequenced in a study of cytomegalovirus exposure and HLA in healthy donors. This PCR relied on a set of 60 Vbeta primers and 13 Jbeta primers. Using immunoSEQ multiplex PCR, the repertoire was profiled, and TCRdb retains in-frame clones only, with some absent. This table has approximately 150,000 clones, 68% appearing once. Sequencing input: PBMCs. These receptors came from a middle-aged woman in good health and CMV-seropositive.

This chain joins TRBV28 and TRBJ1-5; the match to TRBD1 covers 9 bases. The length of the CDR3 is 16 residues. Germline lookup yields CDR1 MDHEN and CDR2 SYDVKM. V trimming: 8 bases; J trimming: 5 bases; junction bases outside the gene matches: 13. The DNA of the CDR3 is TGTGCCAGCGGAACCACAGGGGGCCGAGGATATCAGCCCCAGCATTTT. As protein: CASGTTGGRGYQPQHF.

This rearrangement joins TRBV7-2 to TRBJ1-1; a weak D match, TRBD1 (6 bases). Germline CDR1 and CDR2: SGHTA and FQGNSA. The CDR3 length is 14 residues. Between the trimmed V and J ends, which lost 3 bases and 1 base, there was a span of 9 bases. CDR3 DNA sequence: TGTGCCAGCAGCTTGCGCAGGGGGAACACTGAAGCTTTCTTT. Translation gives CASSLRRGNTEAFF.

This chain links TRBV5-1 with TRBJ2-7; maybe TRBD2 (7 bases). Germline V gene data show CDR1 as SGHRS and CDR2 as YFSETQ. Trimming removed 4 bases at V and 5 bases at J, with 19 bases between. The CDR3 loop spans 15 amino acids. The CDR3 region is CASSRVSGEGHEQYF. CDR3 nucleotide sequence: TGCGCCAGCAGCCGGGTGTCAGGGGAGGGTCACGAGCAGTACTTC.

This clone appeared a single time. The rearrangement joins TRBV9 to TRBJ1-2; no clear D gene. The CDR3 has 12 residues. Germline V lookup: CDR1 SGDLS, CDR2 YYNGEE. The germline V and J ends were trimmed by 3 bases and 5 bases, with 8 bases remaining between them. CDR3 coding DNA: TGTGCCAGCAGCGACCGACATTATGGCTACACCTTC. It yields the protein CASSDRHYGYTF. Looking up the rest from reference TRBV9 and TRBJ1-2 gives the full variable domain: DSGVTQTPKHLITATGQRVTLRCSPRSGDLSVYWYQQSLDQGLQFLIQYYNGEERAKGNILERFSAQQFPDLHSELNLSSLELGDSALYFCASSDRHYGYTFGSGTRLTVV.

This chain joins TRBV11-2 and TRBJ1-1, with 12 bases matching TRBD1. Germline V lookup: CDR1 SGHAT, CDR2 FQNNGV. The CDR3 has 14 amino acids. The V gene end was trimmed by 5 bases and the J gene end by 4 bases; junction bases not matched to a gene: 2. This CDR3 reads CASSRDRGRTEAFF. In DNA form, the CDR3 reads TGTGCCAGCAGCCGGGACAGGGGGCGCACTGAAGCTTTCTTT.

The genes are TRBV6-5 and TRBJ1-2; 7 bases agree with TRBD1. This CDR3 has 14 residues. V lost 2 bases and J lost 2; bases outside the gene matches: 2. Germline CDR1 and CDR2: MNHEY and SVGAGI. The CDR3 reads CASSYSRGNYGYTF. CDR3 nucleotide sequence: TGTGCCAGCAGTTACAGCAGGGGGAACTATGGCTACACCTTC.

The chain couples TRBV19 to TRBJ1-5; 7 bases align to TRBD1. Losses at the gene ends were 9 bases for V and 3 bases for J; bases not matched to a gene: 14. Germline CDR1 LNHDA, CDR2 SQIVND (reference sequence). There are 16 residues in the CDR3. CDR3 bases: TGTGCCAGCGACAAATTTACAGGGGAACCCAATCAGCCCCAGCATTTT. Protein sequence: CASDKFTGEPNQPQHF.

The chain employs TRBV18 and TRBJ1-2, with 11 bases that match TRBD1. V was clipped by 3 bases and J by 8 bases; unmatched bases: 5. The CDR3 covers 14 residues. In germline, CDR1 is KGHSH, CDR2 LQKENI. DNA of the CDR3: TGTGCCAGCTCACCTGGACAGGGGGCGTTCGGCTACACCTTC. Translating gives CASSPGQGAFGYTF.

V usage is TRBV7-2 and J usage is TRBJ2-4; D is undetermined. CDR1 SGHTA and CDR2 FQGNSA come from the germline V gene. Trimming took off 6 bases at V and 0 bases at J, with 9 bases between the two ends. The CDR3 runs to 14 residues. This CDR3 is CASSFEPAKNIQYF. The CDR3 region has the DNA TGTGCCAGCAGTTTCGAGCCAGCCAAAAACATTCAGTACTTC.

The chain links TRBV28 to TRBJ2-7; 7 bases map to TRBD2. Germline values: CDR1 MDHEN, CDR2 SYDVKM. The CDR3 contains 14 residues. Trimming took 4 bases from V and 3 from J; bases not matched to a gene: 6. CDR3 amino acids: CASSSPGEGYEQYF. CDR3 DNA: TGTGCCAGCAGTTCCCCGGGGGAGGGCTACGAGCAGTACTTC. Full variable domain (remainder filled in from reference TRBV28 and TRBJ2-7): DVKVTQSSRYLVKRTGEKVFLECVQDMDHENMFWYRQDPGLGLRLIYFSYDVKMKEKGDIPEGYSVSREKKERFSLILESASTNQTSMYLCASSSPGEGYEQYFGPGTRLTVT.

The V gene is TRBV6-6, the J gene TRBJ2-7; 8 bases match TRBD1. CDR3 length equals 12 residues. V dropped 6 bases and J dropped 9; count of bases not matched to a gene: 7. Germline-derived CDR1 and CDR2 are MNHNY and SVGAGI (reference sequence). CDR3 sequence: CASSRTQGAQYF. For the CDR3, the DNA is TGTGCCAGCAGCCGAACCCAGGGGGCGCAGTACTTC.